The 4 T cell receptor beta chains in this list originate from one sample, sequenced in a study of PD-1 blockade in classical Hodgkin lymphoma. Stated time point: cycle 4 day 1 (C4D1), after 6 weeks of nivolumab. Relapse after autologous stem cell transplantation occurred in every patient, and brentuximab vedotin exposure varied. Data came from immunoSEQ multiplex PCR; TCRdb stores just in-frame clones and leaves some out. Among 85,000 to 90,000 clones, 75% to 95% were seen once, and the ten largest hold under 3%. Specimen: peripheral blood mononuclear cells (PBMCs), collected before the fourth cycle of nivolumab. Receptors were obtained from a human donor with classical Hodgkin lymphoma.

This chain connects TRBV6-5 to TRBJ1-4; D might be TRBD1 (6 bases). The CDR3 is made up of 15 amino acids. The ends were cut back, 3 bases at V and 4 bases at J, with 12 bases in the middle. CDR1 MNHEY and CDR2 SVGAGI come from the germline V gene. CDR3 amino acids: CASSYETGVNEKLFF. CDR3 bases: TGTGCCAGCAGTTATGAGACAGGCGTTAATGAAAAACTGTTTTTT.

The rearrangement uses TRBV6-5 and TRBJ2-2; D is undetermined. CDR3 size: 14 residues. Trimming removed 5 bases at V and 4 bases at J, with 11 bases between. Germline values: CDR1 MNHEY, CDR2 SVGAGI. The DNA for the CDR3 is TGTGCCAGCAGTCAAGATCTACGCACCGGGGAGCTGTTTTTT. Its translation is CASSQDLRTGELFF.

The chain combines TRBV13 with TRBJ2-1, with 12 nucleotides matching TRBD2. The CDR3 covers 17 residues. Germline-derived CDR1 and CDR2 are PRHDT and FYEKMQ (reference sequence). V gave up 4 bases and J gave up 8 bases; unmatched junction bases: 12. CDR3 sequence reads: CASSWGLAGGPSYEQFF. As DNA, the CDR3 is TGTGCCAGCAGCTGGGGCCTAGCGGGGGGGCCGTCCTATGAGCAGTTCTTC.

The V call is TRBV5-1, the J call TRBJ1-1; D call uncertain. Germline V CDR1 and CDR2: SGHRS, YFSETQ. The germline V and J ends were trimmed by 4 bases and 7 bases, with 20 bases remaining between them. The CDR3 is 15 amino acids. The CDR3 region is CASSIDLFGSDEAFF. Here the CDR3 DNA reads TGCGCCAGCAGCATAGATCTCTTTGGGTCTGATGAAGCTTTCTTT.